This paragraph covers one T cell receptor beta chain sequence. The data derive from a study of T cell responses to AZD1222 COVID-19 vaccine. Repertoires were generated with immunoSEQ multiplex PCR, while TCRdb's copy carries only in-frame clones and drops some. The repertoire has around 150,000 clones, approximately 89% of them found once; the top ten carry 1% to 1.5%. J was trimmed by 3 bases and V by 4 bases; bases with no gene match: 2. CDR1 SQVTM and CDR2 ANQGSEA come from the germline V gene. The CDR3 loop spans 12 amino acids. The sequencing here drew on peripheral blood, taken 28 days after the second AZD1222 dose. The clonotype was recovered from an adult who received the AZD1222 COVID-19 vaccine. This chain joins TRBV29-1 and TRBJ1-2; 7 nucleotides line up with TRBD1. CDR3 amino acids: CSVGGTDYGYTF. The CDR3 nucleotides are TGCAGCGTTGGAGGGACAGACTATGGCTACACCTTC.